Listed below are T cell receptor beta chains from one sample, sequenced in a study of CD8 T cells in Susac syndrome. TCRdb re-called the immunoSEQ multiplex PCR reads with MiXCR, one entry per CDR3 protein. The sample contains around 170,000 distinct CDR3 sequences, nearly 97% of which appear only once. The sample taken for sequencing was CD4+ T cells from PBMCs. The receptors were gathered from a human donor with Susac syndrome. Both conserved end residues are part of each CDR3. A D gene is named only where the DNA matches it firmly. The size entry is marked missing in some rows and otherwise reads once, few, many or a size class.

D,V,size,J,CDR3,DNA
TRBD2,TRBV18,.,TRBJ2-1,CASSPILAGDYNEQFF,TGTGCCAGCTCACCGATACTAGCGGGAGACTACAATGAGCAGTTCTTC
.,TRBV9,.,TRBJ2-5,CASSVWTEETQYF,TGTGCCAGCAGCGTGTGGACAGAAGAGACCCAGTACTTC
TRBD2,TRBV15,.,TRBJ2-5,CATRSGGALETQYF,TGTGCCACCAGGAGCGGGGGGGCCCTGGAGACCCAGTACTTC
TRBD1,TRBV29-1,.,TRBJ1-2,CSVEGTGEGNYGYTF,TGCAGCGTTGAGGGCACAGGGGAGGGTAACTATGGCTACACCTTC
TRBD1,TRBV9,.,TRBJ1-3,CASSVLQGGGNTIYF,TGTGCCAGCAGCGTTCTCCAGGGGGGAGGAAACACCATATATTTT
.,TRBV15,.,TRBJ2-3,CATKGEHTQYF,TGTGCCACCAAGGGTGAACATACGCAGTATTTT
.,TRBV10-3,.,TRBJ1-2,CAISGRTAYGYTF,TGTGCCATCAGTGGGAGGACTGCCTATGGCTACACCTTC
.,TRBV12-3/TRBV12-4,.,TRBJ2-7,CASRLEELAQYF,TGTGCCAGCAGGTTGGAGGAGTTGGCCCAGTACTTC
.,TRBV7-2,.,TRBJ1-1,CASSFITDDTEAFF,TGTGCCAGCAGCTTCATTACCGACGACACTGAAGCTTTCTTT
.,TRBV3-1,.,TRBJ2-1,CASSQPHNLGLQFF,TGTGCCAGCAGCCAACCTCATAACCTGGGGCTGCAGTTCTTC
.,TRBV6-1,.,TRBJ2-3,CASRAIWTPNTDTQYF,TGTGCCAGCAGAGCCATTTGGACTCCCAACACAGATACGCAGTATTTT
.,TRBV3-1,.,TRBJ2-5,CASSEDQETQYF,TGTGCCAGCAGCGAGGACCAAGAGACCCAGTACTTC
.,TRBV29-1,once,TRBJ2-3,CSVVLAGDTQYF,TGCAGCGTTGTTCTAGCAGGCGATACGCAGTATTTT
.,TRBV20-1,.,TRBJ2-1,CSALGGSMGGEQFF,TGCAGTGCTCTGGGGGGTTCAATGGGCGGTGAGCAGTTCTTC
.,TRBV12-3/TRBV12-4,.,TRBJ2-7,CASSSTGFEQYF,TGTGCCAGCAGCTCCACAGGGTTCGAGCAGTACTTC
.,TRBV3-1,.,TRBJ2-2,CASSQVPNTGELFF,TGTGCCAGCAGCCAAGTCCCAAACACCGGGGAGCTGTTTTTT
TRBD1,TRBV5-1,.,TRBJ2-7,CASSRTGTGTYEQYF,TGCGCCAGCAGCAGAACCGGGACAGGGACCTACGAGCAGTACTTC